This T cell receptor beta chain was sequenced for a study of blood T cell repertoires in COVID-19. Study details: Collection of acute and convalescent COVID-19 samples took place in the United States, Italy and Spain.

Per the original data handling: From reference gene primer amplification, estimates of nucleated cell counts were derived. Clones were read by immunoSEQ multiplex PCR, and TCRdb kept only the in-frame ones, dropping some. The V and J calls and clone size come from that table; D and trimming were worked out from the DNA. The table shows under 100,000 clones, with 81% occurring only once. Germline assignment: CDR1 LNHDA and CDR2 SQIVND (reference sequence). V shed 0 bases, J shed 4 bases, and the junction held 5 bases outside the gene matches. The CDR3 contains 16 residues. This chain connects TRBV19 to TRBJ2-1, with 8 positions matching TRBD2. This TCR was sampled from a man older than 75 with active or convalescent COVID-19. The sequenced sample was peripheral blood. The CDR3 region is CASSIERGALYNEQFF. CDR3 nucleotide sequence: TGTGCCAGTAGTATAGAGCGGGGGGCTCTATACAATGAGCAGTTCTTC.